This passage covers 18 T cell receptor beta chains from one sample sequenced in a study of blood T cell repertoires in COVID-19. Only in-frame clones appear in the TCRdb table, and some are missing; sequencing was by immunoSEQ multiplex PCR. The sample gives about 52,000 clones, about 90% of which show up once; more than 15% is in the top ten. Sequencing input: peripheral blood. Receptor source: a human donor with active COVID-19. The donor label of this sample is uncertain.

The chain combines TRBV3-1 (or the pseudogene TRBV3-2) with TRBJ2-5; tentatively, D is TRBD1 (6 bases). With 8 bases removed from V and 1 base from J, the gap between germline ends came to 17 bases. CDR3 length equals 15 residues. CDR1 is LGHDT and CDR2 is YNNKEL in the germline V gene (reference sequence). The CDR3 nucleotides read TGTGCCAGCCTCCCAGGGGCGCCGGGCCAAGAGACCCAGTACTTC. Translating it yields CASLPGAPGQETQYF.

The chain is built from TRBV11-2 and TRBJ2-1, with 7 bases fitting TRBD2. Looked up from germline, CDR1 is SGHAT and CDR2 is FQNNGV. The CDR3 contains 16 residues. The ends lost 0 bases at V and 6 bases at J; junction bases unmatched: 8. Here the CDR3 DNA reads TGTGCCAGCAGCTTAGAAGTCGGCGCGGGGGTCAATGAGCAGTTCTTC. It encodes CASSLEVGAGVNEQFF.

In nucleotides, the CDR3 is TGTGCCAGCAGCCAAGTGACAGCAAATAACTATGGCTACACCTTC. It translates to CASSQVTANNYGYTF. V usage is TRBV4-2 and J usage is TRBJ1-2, with D tentatively TRBD1 (5 bases). V lost 1 base and J lost 1, with 10 bases in between. The CDR3 runs 15 residues. Germline assignment: CDR1 LGHNA and CDR2 YNFKEQ.

V is TRBV5-1 and J is TRBJ2-4, with D possibly being TRBD2 (6 bases). Trimming took off 2 bases at V and 9 bases at J, with 18 bases between the two ends. CDR1 and CDR2 from the germline V gene are SGHRS and YFSETQ. The CDR3 length is 15 residues. CDR3 sequence: CASSLGDPVEGIQYF. As DNA, the CDR3 is TGCGCCAGCAGCTTAGGGGATCCGGTGGAGGGCATTCAGTACTTC.

The genes are TRBV4-1 and TRBJ1-6; D might be TRBD1 (5 bases). Germline-derived CDR1 and CDR2 are MGHRA and YSYEKL. The CDR3 totals 16 residues. Trimming left V 3 bases short and J 8 bases short, with 17 bases between. CDR3 region: CASSQTQGAGYSPLHF. The CDR3 coding sequence is TGCGCCAGCAGCCAGACCCAAGGGGCAGGCTATTCACCCCTCCACTTT.

This clone was seen only once. The rearrangement uses TRBV6-1 and TRBJ1-4, with a possible D match to TRBD1 (6 bases). CDR1 MNHNS and CDR2 SASEGT come from the germline V gene. The CDR3 is made up of 13 amino acids. V lost 1 base and J 12 bases, leaving 12 bases between the germline ends. CDR3 loop: CASSEDASGELFF. Written as DNA, the CDR3 is TGTGCCAGCAGTGAAGACGCCTCAGGGGAACTGTTTTTT.

The chain combines TRBV19 with TRBJ2-7; tentatively, D is TRBD1 (6 bases). Trimming shortened V by 5 bases and J by 4 bases, and 9 bases separated the two germline ends. Germline CDR1 is LNHDA and CDR2 is SQIVND (reference sequence). The CDR3 contains 12 residues. This chain's CDR3 is CASSPDSYEQYF. The CDR3 DNA is TGTGCCAGTAGTCCGGACAGTTACGAGCAGTACTTC.

As concerns this clone: Other nucleotide sequences from this sample produce the same CDR3. This chain uses TRBV11-1 with TRBJ1-3, with D maybe TRBD1 (5 bases). There are 16 residues in the CDR3. V dropped 1 base and J dropped 0 bases, with 10 bases sitting between them. Germline CDR1 and CDR2: SGHAT and FQDESV (reference sequence). The CDR3 bases are TGTGCCAGCAGCTTAGACCGCGGGGGCTCTGGAAACACCATATATTTT. Its protein is CASSLDRGGSGNTIYF.

The V call is TRBV6-1, the J call TRBJ2-7; D ambiguous. V shed 0 bases and J shed 1 base, with 10 bases lying between them. CDR3 length equals 15 residues. CDR1 and CDR2 (germline): MNHNS, SASEGT. This CDR3 reads CASSEARPVSYEQYF. The DNA for the CDR3 is TGTGCCAGCAGTGAAGCGCGGCCGGTATCCTACGAGCAGTACTTC.

This clone turned up a few times. The chain couples TRBV4-3 to TRBJ1-4; TRBD1 matches at 7 bases. The CDR3 is 17 amino acids. CDR1 LGHNA and CDR2 YSLEER come from the germline V gene. V lost 0 bases, J lost 6 bases, and 10 bases stayed unmatched. This chain's CDR3 is CASSQEPDRVYDEKLFF. The CDR3 coding sequence is TGCGCCAGCAGCCAAGAGCCTGACAGGGTGTACGATGAAAAACTGTTTTTT.

The chain joins TRBV7-3 to TRBJ1-1; D possibly corresponds to TRBD1 (5 bases). The germline gives CDR1 SGHTA, CDR2 FQGTGA. V lost 0 bases to trimming and J lost 4 bases, with 12 bases between them. This CDR3 has 15 residues. The CDR3 DNA follows: TGTGCCAGCAGCTTAACGTCCGGGGGTGGCACTGAAGCTTTCTTT. Translating gives CASSLTSGGGTEAFF.

V usage is TRBV3-1 (or the pseudogene TRBV3-2) and J usage is TRBJ2-5, with 8 bases lining up with TRBD2. V trimming: 1 base; J trimming: 2 bases; junction bases outside the gene matches: 12. The CDR3 extends over 18 amino acids. CDR1 is LGHDT, CDR2 YNNKEL, per germline (reference sequence). The CDR3 DNA reads TGTGCCAGCAGCCAAGGGTTTTCGAGCGGGGGAACACAAGAGACCCAGTACTTC. Translated: CASSQGFSSGGTQETQYF.

This chain connects TRBV15 to TRBJ1-6; 7 positions agree with TRBD1. With V trimmed by 3 bases and J by 8 bases, 4 bases remained unmatched. This CDR3 has 14 residues. Germline V gives CDR1 LNHNV, CDR2 YYDKDF (reference sequence). CDR3 coding DNA: TGTGCCACCAGCAGGACAGGGTTGGATTCACCCCTCCACTTT. As protein: CATSRTGLDSPLHF. Based on the CDR3 plus reference TRBV15 and TRBJ1-6, the full variable domain is DAMVIQNPRYQVTQFGKPVTLSCSQTLNHNVMYWYQQKSSQAPKLLFHYYDKDFNNEADTPDNFQSRRPNTSFCFLDIRSPGLGDTAMYLCATSRTGLDSPLHFGNGTRLTVT.

V and J are TRBV7-9 and TRBJ1-4; 7 bases fit TRBD1. The CDR3 consists of 17 residues. CDR1 is SEHNR and CDR2 is FQNEAQ in the germline V gene (reference sequence). V gave up 1 base and J gave up 10 bases; unmatched junction bases: 15. This CDR3 reads CASSLDTRQGFFGKLFF. Here the CDR3 DNA reads TGTGCCAGCAGCTTAGATACTAGACAGGGATTCTTTGGAAAACTGTTTTTT. Using reference TRBV7-9 and TRBJ1-4 for the parts outside the CDR3, the full variable domain is DTGVSQNPRHKITKRGQNVTFRCDPISEHNRLYWYRQTLGQGPEFLTYFQNEAQLEKSRLLSDRFSAERPKGSFSTLEIQRTEQGDSAMYLCASSLDTRQGFFGKLFFGSGTQLSVL.

V gene TRBV4-1 combines with J gene TRBJ1-1, with D possibly being TRBD1 (5 bases). This CDR3 spans 15 amino acids. V lost 4 bases and J 1 base, leaving 13 bases between the germline ends. Germline CDR1 and CDR2: MGHRA and YSYEKL. The CDR3 nucleotides are TGCGCCAGCAGCCCGATTACAGGCAGGAACACTGAAGCTTTCTTT. Protein sequence: CASSPITGRNTEAFF.

This chain connects TRBV6-5 to TRBJ2-7, with 7 bases aligning to TRBD1. The germline V gene has CDR1 MNHEY and CDR2 SVGAGI. Trimming removed 2 bases from V and 3 bases from J; junction bases left unmatched: 10. The CDR3 sequence is 16 residues long. The CDR3 sequence is CASSYTGDGHNYEQYF. Here the CDR3 DNA reads TGTGCCAGCAGTTACACAGGGGACGGTCATAACTACGAGCAGTACTTC.

The rearrangement uses TRBV18 and TRBJ2-5; D uncertain. Trimming stripped 3 bases from V and 6 bases from J, with 8 bases between. The germline V gene encodes CDR1 KGHSH and CDR2 LQKENI. This CDR3 is built from 12 residues. CDR3 loop: CASSPGGQTQYF. The CDR3 DNA reads as TGTGCCAGCTCACCCGGTGGTCAGACCCAGTACTTC. The full variable domain, with the rest looked up from reference TRBV18 and TRBJ2-5, is NAGVMQNPRHLVRRRGQEARLRCSPMKGHSHVYWYRQLPEEGLKFMVYLQKENIIDESGMPKERFSAEFPKEGPSILRIQQVVRGDSAAYFCASSPGGQTQYFGPGTRLLVL.

A single count supports this clone. The chain recombines TRBV19 with TRBJ1-2, with a possible D match to TRBD1 (5 bases). The germline V gene encodes CDR1 LNHDA and CDR2 SQIVND (reference sequence). V was clipped by 6 bases and J by 5 bases, with 19 bases between them. This CDR3 region has 15 residues. CDR3 sequence: CASRPGFGAVYGYTF. As DNA, the CDR3 is TGTGCCAGTAGGCCAGGGTTTGGGGCGGTATATGGCTACACCTTC. Using reference TRBV19 and TRBJ1-2 for the parts outside the CDR3, the full variable domain is DGGITQSPKYLFRKEGQNVTLSCEQNLNHDAMYWYRQDPGQGLRLIYYSQIVNDFQKGDIAEGYSVSREKKESFPLTVTSAQKNPTAFYLCASRPGFGAVYGYTFGSGTRLTVV.